What follows describes a single T cell receptor (beta chain). The target antigen is unknown. This sample is drawn from a study of shared clonotypes between healthy human individuals. At the level of the study: A couple of women and three men aged 18 to 49 served as donors.

Replicate PCRs for sorted subsets used around 200 ng DNA; this equaled 25,000 to 35,000 T cell genomes. TCRdb's table, derived via immunoSEQ multiplex PCR, lists solely in-frame clones and lacks some. The sample records roughly 86,000 clones, 60% to 70% being singletons. The study, taken as a whole, reports: Naive subsets usually exceeded memory subsets in estimated richness.

The CDR3 loop spans 15 amino acids. Trimming took 4 bases from V and 5 from J; bases not matched to a gene: 3. Germline V lookup: CDR1 SEHNR, CDR2 FQNEAQ (reference sequence). The receptor comes from a man between 25 and 39 years old in good health. The chain uses TRBV7-9 and TRBJ2-5, with TRBD2 matching over 14 bases. The sequenced sample was memory CD8+ T cells sorted from blood. As to subset: CD45RO+ cells pooled with CCR7-negative TemRA cells. The CDR3 DNA sequence: TGTGCCAGCAGCTCGGGACTAGCGGGAGTTGAGACCCAGTACTTC. Protein product: CASSSGLAGVETQYF.